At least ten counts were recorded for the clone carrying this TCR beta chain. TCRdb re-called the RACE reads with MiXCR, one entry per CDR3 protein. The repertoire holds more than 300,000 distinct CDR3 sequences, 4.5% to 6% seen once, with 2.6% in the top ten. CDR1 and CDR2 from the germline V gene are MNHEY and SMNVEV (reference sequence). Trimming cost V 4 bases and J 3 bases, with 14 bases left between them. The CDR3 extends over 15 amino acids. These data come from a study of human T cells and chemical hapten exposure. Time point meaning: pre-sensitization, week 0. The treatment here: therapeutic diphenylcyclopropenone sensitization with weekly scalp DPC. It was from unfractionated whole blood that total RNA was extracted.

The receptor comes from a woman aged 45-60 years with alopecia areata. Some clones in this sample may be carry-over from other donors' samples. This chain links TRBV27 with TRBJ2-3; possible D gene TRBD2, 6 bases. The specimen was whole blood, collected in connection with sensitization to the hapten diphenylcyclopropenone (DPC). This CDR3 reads CASSSQGGPTDTQYF. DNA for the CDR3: TGTGCCAGCAGTTCGCAGGGAGGACCTACAGATACGCAGTATTTT.